Following are 19 T cell receptor beta chains from one sample sequenced in a study of CD8+CD57+ T cells in acquired aplastic anemia. It was patients with CD8+CD57+ cell expansion by flow cytometry who were chosen for sequencing. For CDR3 and TCR beta VDJ profiling, genomic DNA was the template used. TCRdb reprocessed the reads with MiXCR, giving one entry per CDR3 protein. Among around 430,000 distinct CDR3 sequences listed, approximately 32% were seen once. Sequenced: sorted CD4+, CD8+, or CD8+CD57+ T cells (not recorded which) from PBMCs. These receptors came from a human donor with aplastic anemia.

This clonotype has at least ten counts. This chain joins TRBV9 and TRBJ1-2; D call uncertain. V was cut by 2 bases and J by 1 base, with 15 bases left in between. CDR3 size: 16 residues. Germline V CDR1 and CDR2: SGDLS, YYNGEE. CDR3 in DNA: TGTGCCAGCAGCGTTCTTCCCAGCGCTCTTAACTATGGCTACACCTTC. Encoded protein: CASSVLPSALNYGYTF.

This clonotype appeared many times. The chain carries TRBV9 and TRBJ1-2, with 7 bases fitting TRBD1. With V trimmed by 0 bases and J by 4 bases, 3 bases remained unmatched. Looked up from germline, CDR1 is SGDLS and CDR2 is YYNGEE. This CDR3 contains 14 residues. In DNA form, the CDR3 reads TGTGCCAGCAGCGTAGGACAGGGACTCTATGGCTACACCTTC. As protein: CASSVGQGLYGYTF.

Only a few counts were recorded for this clonotype. The rearrangement links TRBV5-1 to TRBJ1-1, with TRBD1 identical over 11 bases. The V segment lost 5 bases and the J segment 4 bases; nucleotides outside the gene matches: 4. Germline loops: CDR1 SGHRS, CDR2 YFSETQ. This CDR3 contains 14 residues. CDR3 amino acids: CASSGQGAGTEAFF. The DNA for the CDR3 is TGCGCCAGCAGTGGACAGGGGGCAGGCACTGAAGCTTTCTTT.

This clonotype was counted a few times. The chain joins TRBV19 to TRBJ2-1; no clear D gene. Trimming pared 9 bases from V and 8 bases from J, leaving 11 bases between. The CDR3 consists of 11 residues. Germline V CDR1 and CDR2: LNHDA, SQIVND (reference sequence). CDR3 in DNA: TGTGCCAGCAAATTGAGGTATGAGCAGTTCTTC. Translating it yields CASKLRYEQFF. Full variable domain (remainder filled in from reference TRBV19 and TRBJ2-1): DGGITQSPKYLFRKEGQNVTLSCEQNLNHDAMYWYRQDPGQGLRLIYYSQIVNDFQKGDIAEGYSVSREKKESFPLTVTSAQKNPTAFYLCASKLRYEQFFGPGTRLTVL.

This clonotype has more than one count but fewer than ten. V usage is TRBV6-1 and J usage is TRBJ2-7; TRBD1 is a possible D gene (6 bases). V shed 7 bases and J shed 0 bases, with 16 bases lying between them. Germline CDR1 reads MNHNS; CDR2 reads SASEGT. This CDR3 region has 15 residues. The CDR3 DNA reads TGTGCCAGCATGACCGAGCCAGGGGCCTCCTACGAGCAGTACTTC. It encodes CASMTEPGASYEQYF.

CDR3: CASSYIQGGYGYTF. Here the CDR3 DNA reads TGTGCCAGCAGTTACATACAGGGGGGGTATGGCTACACCTTC. V is TRBV6-5 and J is TRBJ1-2, with 8 bases identical to TRBD1. The length of the CDR3 is 14 residues. Germline CDR1 is MNHEY and CDR2 is SVGAGI. Trimming took 2 bases from V and 5 from J; bases not matched to a gene: 4.

Of note for this clonotype: A read error is possible here, since a much larger clone lies one base away. The genes are TRBV2 and TRBJ2-7; D may be TRBD1 or TRBD2 (5 bases each). Germline V gene lookup returns CDR1 SNHLY and CDR2 FYNNEI. The CDR3 extends over 14 amino acids. CDR3 DNA: TGTGCCGGCAGTGAAGGGACGGGCCCCTACGAGCAGTACTTC. It is translated as CAGSEGTGPYEQYF.

Regarding this clonotype: A junction boundary mismatches the germline segment, possibly from a read error. J is TRBJ1-3 and V is TRBV24-1; 10 bases align to TRBD1. The germline V gene has CDR1 KGHDR and CDR2 SFDVKD. The CDR3 totals 17 residues. The CDR3 is CASSQTGTGVPGNTIYF. CDR3 in DNA: TGTGCCAGCAGTCAGACCGGGACAGGGGTCCCTGGAAACACCATATATTTT.

The sample holds many counts of this clonotype. The chain couples TRBV19 to TRBJ1-2; TRBD1 is a possible D gene (5 bases). V was shortened by 7 bases and J by 2 bases, with 8 bases between the two germline ends. The CDR3 contains 12 residues. Germline V lookup: CDR1 LNHDA, CDR2 SQIVND (reference sequence). The CDR3 nucleotides read TGTGCCAGTAATAAGGGGAACTATGGCTACACCTTC. It encodes CASNKGNYGYTF.

This clonotype has more than one count but fewer than ten. The chain combines TRBV14 with TRBJ2-7; D not resolved. CDR3 length: 13 amino acids. Germline V gives CDR1 SGHDN, CDR2 FVKESK. Trimming left V 1 base short and J 2 bases short, with 6 bases between. CDR3 nucleotides: TGTGCCAGCAGCCAAGTTTTCGCCTACGAGCAGTACTTC. Its protein is CASSQVFAYEQYF. Complete variable domain (other parts from reference TRBV14 and TRBJ2-7): EAGVTQFPSHSVIEKGQTVTLRCDPISGHDNLYWYRRVMGKEIKFLLHFVKESKQDESGMPNNRFLAERTGGTYSTLKVQPAELEDSGVYFCASSQVFAYEQYFGPGTRLTVT.

The chain uses TRBV6-1 and TRBJ2-1; D ambiguous. The CDR3 sequence is 16 residues long. Germline values: CDR1 MNHNS, CDR2 SASEGT. Deletions cut 3 bases from V and 5 bases from J, with 17 bases between. The CDR3 coding sequence is TGTGCCAGCAGTGATACGTCAGGACCATGGGACAATGAGCAGTTCTTC. Translation gives CASSDTSGPWDNEQFF.

This chain links TRBV15 with TRBJ2-7; D gene unclear. The CDR3 is 16 amino acids. V was pared by 3 bases and J by 7 bases, with 22 bases between. CDR1 is LNHNV, CDR2 YYDKDF, per germline (reference sequence). This CDR3 is CATSSELGGSSPEQYF. As DNA, the CDR3 is TGTGCCACCAGCAGTGAACTTGGTGGCAGTTCCCCTGAGCAGTACTTC.

The V and J genes are TRBV7-9 and TRBJ2-5; 7 bases align to TRBD1. Germline loops: CDR1 SEHNR, CDR2 FQNEAQ (reference sequence). The CDR3 is 13 amino acids. Germline trimming cut 4 bases from V and 5 bases from J; bases unmatched to any gene: 4. The CDR3 sequence is CASSSTGTETQYF. Here the CDR3 DNA reads TGTGCCAGCAGCTCGACAGGGACGGAGACCCAGTACTTC.

As regards this clonotype: The junction differs from germline at one of its ends, possibly a read error. The rearrangement links TRBV25-1 to TRBJ1-6, with D unclear. This CDR3 is built from 17 residues. Per germline, CDR1 MGHDK and CDR2 SYGVNS. The CDR3 loop reads CASSQDFGMSSNSPLHF. The CDR3 DNA reads TGTGCCAGCAGCCAAGATTTTGGTATGTCCTCTAATTCACCCCTCCACTTT.

The rearrangement joins TRBV7-6 to TRBJ2-5; 10 nucleotides line up with TRBD2. Germline assignment: CDR1 SGHVS and CDR2 FNYEAQ. Trimming took 6 bases from V and 5 from J; bases not matched to a gene: 6. The CDR3 is 14 amino acids. DNA of the CDR3: TGTGCCAGCAGAGAAGCGGGAGGGCAGGAGACCCAGTACTTC. Translation: CASREAGGQETQYF.

The V call is TRBV4-2, the J call TRBJ2-2; 8 bases match TRBD1. This CDR3 is built from 18 residues. The J segment lost 0 bases and the V segment lost 0 bases, leaving 6 bases of the junction unmatched. Germline V lookup: CDR1 LGHNA, CDR2 YNFKEQ. CDR3 sequence reads: CASSQDSQGGTNTGELFF. The DNA for the CDR3 is TGTGCCAGCAGCCAAGACTCACAGGGGGGAACGAACACCGGGGAGCTGTTTTTT.

This sequence joins TRBV11-1 and TRBJ2-5; D unclear. Trimming removed 4 bases from V and 7 bases from J, with 13 bases in between. Per germline, CDR1 SGHAT and CDR2 FQDESV (reference sequence). The CDR3 consists of 13 residues. CDR3 in DNA: TGTGCCAGCAGCTCAGTCATGACGGCGACCCAGTACTTC. Protein product: CASSSVMTATQYF.

This clonotype was detected only a few times. The CDR3 coding sequence is TGTGCCAGCAGCCAAGCGGGGGACAGTGCATCCTACGAGCAGTACTTC. This gives the protein CASSQAGDSASYEQYF. The chain recombines TRBV14 with TRBJ2-7, with D maybe TRBD1 (7 bases). This CDR3 has 16 residues. CDR1 and CDR2 from the germline V gene are SGHDN and FVKESK. V lost 1 base and J 1 base, leaving 14 bases between the germline ends.

The chain recombines TRBV9 with TRBJ1-1; perhaps TRBD1 as D (5 bases). CDR1 is SGDLS, CDR2 YYNGEE, per germline. The length of the CDR3 is 14 residues. Trimming pared 4 bases from V and 1 base from J, leaving 11 bases between. CDR3 bases: TGTGCCAGCAGCTTGGGGGGGAGGAACACTGAAGCTTTCTTT. It codes for CASSLGGRNTEAFF.